What follows are 20 T cell receptor beta chains derived from one specimen sequenced in a study of T cell responses to AZD1222 COVID-19 vaccine. Clones were read by immunoSEQ multiplex PCR, and TCRdb kept only the in-frame ones, dropping some. The sample yields approximately 180,000 clones, around 89% seen once. The specimen comprised peripheral blood, sampled on day 0 of AZD1222 vaccination. The receptor set was obtained from an adult in good health.

The chain uses TRBV6-5 and TRBJ2-7; D possibly corresponds to TRBD1 (6 bases). Trimming took off 6 bases at V and 7 bases at J, with 13 bases between the two ends. CDR1 and CDR2 (germline): MNHEY, SVGAGI. This CDR3 spans 12 amino acids. CDR3 sequence reads: CASRSQGDEQYF. As DNA, the CDR3 is TGTGCCAGCAGGTCACAGGGAGATGAGCAGTACTTC.

V and J are TRBV7-9 and TRBJ1-4, with a weak D call TRBD1 (5 bases). The germline V gene encodes CDR1 SEHNR and CDR2 FQNEAQ (reference sequence). The CDR3 loop spans 15 amino acids. The ends were cut back, 1 base at V and 8 bases at J, with 14 bases in the middle. The CDR3 loop reads CASSLEVGGEEKLFF. CDR3 nucleotide sequence: TGTGCCAGCAGCTTAGAGGTTGGAGGGGAGGAAAAACTGTTTTTT.

The CDR3 protein is CASSPNTFPQTSPLHF. In DNA form, the CDR3 reads TGTGCCAGCAGCCCCAACACCTTTCCTCAAACCTCACCCCTCCACTTT. This sequence joins TRBV11-2 and TRBJ1-6, with D hard to call. V dropped 5 bases and J dropped 10 bases, with 21 bases sitting between them. CDR3 size: 16 residues. The germline V gene encodes CDR1 SGHAT and CDR2 FQNNGV.

The chain recombines TRBV15 with TRBJ2-7; D is ambiguous. Germline V gene data show CDR1 as LNHNV and CDR2 as YYDKDF (reference sequence). The V end was cut by 5 bases, the J end by 1 base, with 18 bases between. The CDR3 is 16 residues long. The CDR3 DNA follows: TGTGCCACCAGCGTCGGTGGCAGCTCCCGTTCCTACGAGCAGTACTTC. It encodes CATSVGGSSRSYEQYF.

The V call is TRBV25-1, the J call TRBJ2-6; D may be TRBD1 (6 bases). The CDR3 is 17 amino acids. The V gene lost 6 bases and the J gene lost 0 bases, with 15 bases spanning the gap. CDR1 is MGHDK, CDR2 SYGVNS, per germline. The CDR3 DNA follows: TGTGCCAGCAGACCGACAGGTGATTTCTCTGGGGCCAACGTCCTGACTTTC. The encoded protein is CASRPTGDFSGANVLTF.

This clone has just a few counts. The chain combines TRBV11-3 with TRBJ2-3, with 10 bases fitting TRBD1. The J segment lost 4 bases and the V segment lost 2 bases, leaving 6 bases of the junction unmatched. CDR3 length: 16 residues. Germline-derived CDR1 and CDR2 are SGHNT and YENEEA. CDR3 amino acids: CASSLYGTGVPDTQYF. DNA of the CDR3: TGTGCCAGCAGCTTATACGGGACAGGGGTCCCAGATACGCAGTATTTT.

This sequence joins TRBV9 and TRBJ2-2; TRBD2 matches 8 bases. V lost 0 bases to trimming and J lost 2 bases; unmatched junction nucleotides: 6. This CDR3 contains 17 residues. Germline loops: CDR1 SGDLS, CDR2 YYNGEE. The CDR3 nucleotides read TGTGCCAGCAGCGTAGATGGGGCGGGAGGTAACACCGGGGAGCTGTTTTTT. It encodes CASSVDGAGGNTGELFF.

The genes are TRBV18 and TRBJ2-7; TRBD2 agrees at 10 bases. Unmatched junction bases numbered 3, after V lost 3 bases and J lost 4 bases. Germline V lookup: CDR1 KGHSH, CDR2 LQKENI. The length of the CDR3 is 14 residues. CDR3 in amino acids: CASSPGLAPYEQYF. The CDR3 DNA is TGTGCCAGCTCACCGGGACTAGCGCCGTACGAGCAGTACTTC.

This clone was recorded only once. The J gene is TRBJ1-4, the V gene TRBV7-2; the D is unclear. V lost 2 bases and J 8 bases, leaving 9 bases between the germline ends. This CDR3 is built from 13 residues. Germline V gives CDR1 SGHTA, CDR2 FQGNSA. This CDR3 is CASSLSVGEKLFF. The CDR3 DNA sequence: TGTGCCAGCAGCTTATCGGTCGGGGAAAAACTGTTTTTT.

The rearrangement joins TRBV4-2 to TRBJ2-3, with 8 bases aligning to TRBD2. Trimming removed 4 bases from V and 2 bases from J; junction bases left unmatched: 8. CDR1 is LGHNA, CDR2 YNFKEQ, per germline. The CDR3 consists of 16 residues. The CDR3 bases are TGTGCCAGCAGCCGCGTTAGCGGGGAGATCACAGATACGCAGTATTTT. It translates to CASSRVSGEITDTQYF.

The CDR3 DNA is TGTGCCAGCAGCCAAGCCTTAGCGGGGGGGCGAAATACGCAGTATTTT. Protein product: CASSQALAGGRNTQYF. This rearrangement joins TRBV4-2 to TRBJ2-3; 11 bases are a match to TRBD2. Germline V gives CDR1 LGHNA, CDR2 YNFKEQ. V dropped 1 base and J dropped 7; count of bases not matched to a gene: 7. The CDR3 has 16 amino acids.

V and J are TRBV18 and TRBJ2-1, with 12 bases matching TRBD1. The CDR3 has 15 amino acids. The V gene's germline CDR1 is KGHSH and CDR2 LQKENI. Trimming removed 2 bases from V and 5 bases from J; junction bases left unmatched: 1. The CDR3 sequence: CASSPGTGGNNEQFF. As DNA, the CDR3 is TGTGCCAGCTCACCAGGGACAGGGGGCAACAATGAGCAGTTCTTC.

This sequence joins TRBV6-1 and TRBJ2-7; no clear D. V shed 8 bases and J shed 2 bases, with 16 bases lying between them. There are 14 residues in the CDR3. Germline CDR1 reads MNHNS; CDR2 reads SASEGT. The CDR3: CASVQRAEAYEQYF. In DNA, the CDR3 is TGTGCCAGCGTACAACGGGCTGAAGCCTACGAGCAGTACTTC.

The chain employs TRBV13 and TRBJ2-3; D unresolved. The V and J ends lost 0 bases and 2 bases respectively, with 12 bases between them. CDR3 length: 16 amino acids. Germline assignment: CDR1 PRHDT and CDR2 FYEKMQ (reference sequence). As DNA, the CDR3 is TGTGCCAGCAGCTTAGGCCATGCTCGGGTCACAGATACGCAGTATTTT. It codes for CASSLGHARVTDTQYF.

The chain is built from TRBV11-2 and TRBJ2-7; 8 positions match TRBD1. CDR3 length: 15 residues. Trimming at V came to 1 base and at J to 3 bases, leaving 5 bases not matched to a gene. CDR1 and CDR2 from the germline V gene are SGHAT and FQNNGV. The CDR3 sequence: CASSLGQGSNYEQYF. The CDR3 region has the DNA TGTGCCAGCAGCTTAGGACAGGGGAGCAACTACGAGCAGTACTTC.

The chain links TRBV19 to TRBJ1-1; TRBD1 matches at 12 bases. CDR3 length: 18 amino acids. V lost 6 bases and J lost 2; bases outside the gene matches: 13. The germline CDR1 and CDR2 sequences are LNHDA and SQIVND (reference sequence). The CDR3 DNA reads TGTGCCAGTAGCCTCGTAGCCCGGGACAGGGGGCCAAACACTGAAGCTTTCTTT. Protein sequence: CASSLVARDRGPNTEAFF.

The genes are TRBV11-3 and TRBJ1-1; 7 bases match TRBD1. Germline lookup yields CDR1 SGHNT and CDR2 YENEEA. This CDR3 has 12 residues. V shed 9 bases, J shed 4 bases, and the junction held 5 bases outside the gene matches. The CDR3 DNA reads TGTGCCAGTTCACAGGGGAGCACTGAAGCTTTCTTT. It codes for CASSQGSTEAFF. Full variable domain (missing parts from reference TRBV11-3 and TRBJ1-1): EAGVVQSPRYKIIEKKQPVAFWCNPISGHNTLYWYLQNLGQGPELLIRYENEEAVDDSQLPKDRFSAERLKGVDSTLKIQPAELGDSAVYLCASSQGSTEAFFGQGTRLTVV.

The rearrangement uses TRBV5-1 and TRBJ2-3; possible D gene TRBD1, 5 bases. Germline V gene lookup returns CDR1 SGHRS and CDR2 YFSETQ. The V and J ends lost 5 bases and 3 bases respectively, with 16 bases between them. The CDR3 consists of 15 residues. The CDR3: CASSLGVEGTDTQYF. The CDR3 DNA is TGCGCCAGCAGTTTAGGGGTTGAAGGGACAGATACGCAGTATTTT.

This clone was recorded once. V is TRBV6-5 and J is TRBJ1-2; D unclear. This CDR3 has 15 residues. Germline loops: CDR1 MNHEY, CDR2 SVGAGI. With 0 bases removed from V and 8 bases from J, the gap between germline ends came to 16 bases. The CDR3: CASSYSTFISGGYTF. The DNA for the CDR3 is TGTGCCAGCAGTTACTCGACGTTTATATCCGGGGGCTACACCTTC.

This rearrangement joins TRBV5-4 to TRBJ1-2; 9 bases match TRBD1. Germline V gene data show CDR1 as SGHNT and CDR2 as YYREEE (reference sequence). The CDR3 consists of 14 residues. Germline trimming cut 1 base from V and 4 bases from J; bases unmatched to any gene: 2. CDR3 nucleotides: TGTGCCAGCAGCTTGCCGGGACAGGGCTATGGCTACACCTTC. Protein sequence: CASSLPGQGYGYTF. The full variable domain, with the rest looked up from reference TRBV5-4 and TRBJ1-2, is ETGVTQSPTHLIKTRGQQVTLRCSSQSGHNTVSWYQQALGQGPQFIFQYYREEENGRGNFPPRFSGLQFPNYSSELNVNALELDDSALYLCASSLPGQGYGYTFGSGTRLTVV.